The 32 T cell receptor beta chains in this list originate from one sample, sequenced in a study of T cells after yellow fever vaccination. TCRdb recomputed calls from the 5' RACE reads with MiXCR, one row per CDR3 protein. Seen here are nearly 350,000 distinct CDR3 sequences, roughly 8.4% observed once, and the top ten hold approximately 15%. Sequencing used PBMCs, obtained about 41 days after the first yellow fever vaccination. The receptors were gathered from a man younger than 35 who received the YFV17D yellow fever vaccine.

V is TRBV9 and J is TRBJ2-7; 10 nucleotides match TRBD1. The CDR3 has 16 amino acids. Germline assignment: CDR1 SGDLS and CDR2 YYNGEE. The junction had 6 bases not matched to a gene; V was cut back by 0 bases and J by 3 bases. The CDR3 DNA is TGTGCCAGCAGCGTAGCGTTCCGGGACAGGGGCTACGAGCAGTACTTC. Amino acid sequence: CASSVAFRDRGYEQYF.

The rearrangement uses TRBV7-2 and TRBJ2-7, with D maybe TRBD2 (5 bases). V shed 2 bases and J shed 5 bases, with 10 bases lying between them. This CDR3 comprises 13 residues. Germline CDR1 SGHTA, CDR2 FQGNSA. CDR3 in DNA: TGTGCCAGCAGCTTAACAATCGGGGACGAGCAGTACTTC. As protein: CASSLTIGDEQYF. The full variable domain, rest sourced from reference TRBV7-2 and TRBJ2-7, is GAGVSQSPSNKVTEKGKDVELRCDPISGHTALYWYRQSLGQGLEFLIYFQGNSAPDKSGLPSDRFSAERTGGSVSTLTIQRTQQEDSAVYLCASSLTIGDEQYFGPGTRLTVT.

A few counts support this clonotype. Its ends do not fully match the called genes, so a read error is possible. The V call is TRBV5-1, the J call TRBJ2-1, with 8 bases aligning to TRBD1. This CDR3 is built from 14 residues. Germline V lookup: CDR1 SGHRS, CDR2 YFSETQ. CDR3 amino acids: CSSSLGTGYNEQFF. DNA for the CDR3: TGCTCCAGCAGCTTGGGGACAGGCTACAATGAGCAGTTCTTC.

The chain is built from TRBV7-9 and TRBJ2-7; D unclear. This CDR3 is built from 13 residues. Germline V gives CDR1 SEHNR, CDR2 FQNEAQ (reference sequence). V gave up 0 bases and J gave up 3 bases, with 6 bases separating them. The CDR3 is CASSLAGFYEQYF. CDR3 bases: TGTGCCAGCAGCTTAGCGGGGTTCTACGAGCAGTACTTC.

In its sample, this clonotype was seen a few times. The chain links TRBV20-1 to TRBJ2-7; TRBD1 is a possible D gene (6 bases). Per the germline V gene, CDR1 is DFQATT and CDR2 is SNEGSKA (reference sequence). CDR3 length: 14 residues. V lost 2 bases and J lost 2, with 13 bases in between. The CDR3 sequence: CSARSLAGAYEQYF. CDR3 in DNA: TGCAGTGCTAGATCTCTGGCAGGGGCCTACGAGCAGTACTTC.

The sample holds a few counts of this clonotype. CDR3 DNA sequence: TGCGCCAGCAGGGCTCAGCCTCAAGAGACCCAGTACTTC. Its translation is CASRAQPQETQYF. The chain combines TRBV5-1 with TRBJ2-5; no definite D call. The CDR3 contains 13 residues. Germline values: CDR1 SGHRS, CDR2 YFSETQ. V gave up 5 bases and J gave up 2 bases, with 10 bases separating them. The full variable domain, its missing parts supplied by reference TRBV5-1 and TRBJ2-5, is KAGVTQTPRYLIKTRGQQVTLSCSPISGHRSVSWYQQTPGQGLQFLFEYFSETQRNKGNFPGRFSGRQFSNSRSEMNVSTLELGDSALYLCASRAQPQETQYFGPGTRLLVL.

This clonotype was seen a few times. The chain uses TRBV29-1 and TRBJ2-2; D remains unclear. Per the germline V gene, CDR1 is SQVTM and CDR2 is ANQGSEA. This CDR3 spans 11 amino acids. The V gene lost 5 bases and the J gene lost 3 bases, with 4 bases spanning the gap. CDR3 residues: CSVWDTGELFF. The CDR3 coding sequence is TGCAGCGTTTGGGACACCGGGGAGCTGTTTTTT.

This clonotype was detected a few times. DNA for the CDR3: TGTGCCACCAGTGGACGCTACAATGAGCAGTTCTTC. Its protein product is CATSGRYNEQFF. V is TRBV24-1 and J is TRBJ2-1, with D hard to call. The germline V gene has CDR1 KGHDR and CDR2 SFDVKD. Trimming shortened V by 5 bases and J by 3 bases, and 4 bases separated the two germline ends. CDR3 length: 12 amino acids.

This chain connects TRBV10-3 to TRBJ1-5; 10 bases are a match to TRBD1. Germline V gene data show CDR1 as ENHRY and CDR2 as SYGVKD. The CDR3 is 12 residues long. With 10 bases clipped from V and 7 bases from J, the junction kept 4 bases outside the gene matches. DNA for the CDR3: TGTGCCACCCGGGACAGGGGACAGCCCCAGCATTTT. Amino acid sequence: CATRDRGQPQHF.

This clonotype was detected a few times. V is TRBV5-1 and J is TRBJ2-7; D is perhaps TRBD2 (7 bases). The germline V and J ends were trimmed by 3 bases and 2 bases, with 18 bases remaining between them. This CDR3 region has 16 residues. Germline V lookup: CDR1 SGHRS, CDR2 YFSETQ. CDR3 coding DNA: TGCGCCAGCAGCTGGGCGTCGGGGGGCTTTGCCTACGAGCAGTACTTC. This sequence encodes CASSWASGGFAYEQYF.

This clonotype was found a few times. The CDR3 DNA reads TGTGCCAGCAGACCCGGGACAGGGAAAGAGACCCAGTACTTC. It codes for CASRPGTGKETQYF. The chain has TRBV6-2 or TRBV6-3 and TRBJ2-5, with 9 bases aligning to TRBD1. V lost 6 bases to trimming and J lost 3 bases; unmatched junction nucleotides: 5. From germline, CDR1 is MNHEY and CDR2 SVGEGT. The CDR3 extends over 14 amino acids.

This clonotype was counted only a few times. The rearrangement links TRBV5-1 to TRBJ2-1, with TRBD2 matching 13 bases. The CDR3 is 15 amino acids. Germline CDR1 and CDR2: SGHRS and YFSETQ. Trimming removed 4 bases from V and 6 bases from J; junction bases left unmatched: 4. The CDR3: CASSPGTSGVNEQFF. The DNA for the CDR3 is TGCGCCAGCAGCCCCGGGACTAGCGGGGTCAATGAGCAGTTCTTC.

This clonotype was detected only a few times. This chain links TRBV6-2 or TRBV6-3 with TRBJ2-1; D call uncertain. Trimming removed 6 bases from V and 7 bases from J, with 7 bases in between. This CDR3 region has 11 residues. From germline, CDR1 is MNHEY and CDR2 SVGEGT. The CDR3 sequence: CASSQSNEQFF. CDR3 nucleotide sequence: TGTGCCAGCAGCCAATCTAATGAGCAGTTCTTC.

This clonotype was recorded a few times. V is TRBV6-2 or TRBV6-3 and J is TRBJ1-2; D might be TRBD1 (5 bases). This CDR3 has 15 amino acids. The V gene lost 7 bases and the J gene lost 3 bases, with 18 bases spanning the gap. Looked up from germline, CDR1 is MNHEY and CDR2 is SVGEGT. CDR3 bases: TGTGCCAGCACCAAACGGGGCGCGCCCTACTATGGCTACACCTTC. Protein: CASTKRGAPYYGYTF.

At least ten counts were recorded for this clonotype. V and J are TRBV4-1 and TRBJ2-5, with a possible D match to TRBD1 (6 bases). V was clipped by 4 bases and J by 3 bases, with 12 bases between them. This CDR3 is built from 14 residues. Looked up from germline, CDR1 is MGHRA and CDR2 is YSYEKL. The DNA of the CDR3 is TGCGCCAGCAGCCCCTTGCCAGGGGAAGAGACCCAGTACTTC. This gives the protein CASSPLPGEETQYF.

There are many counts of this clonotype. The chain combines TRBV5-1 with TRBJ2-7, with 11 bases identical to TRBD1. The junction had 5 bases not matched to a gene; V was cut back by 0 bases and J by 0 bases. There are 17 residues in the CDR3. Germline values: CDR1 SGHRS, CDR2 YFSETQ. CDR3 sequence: CASSLGTGGRSSYEQYF. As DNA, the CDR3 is TGCGCCAGCAGCTTGGGGACAGGGGGCCGAAGCTCCTACGAGCAGTACTTC.

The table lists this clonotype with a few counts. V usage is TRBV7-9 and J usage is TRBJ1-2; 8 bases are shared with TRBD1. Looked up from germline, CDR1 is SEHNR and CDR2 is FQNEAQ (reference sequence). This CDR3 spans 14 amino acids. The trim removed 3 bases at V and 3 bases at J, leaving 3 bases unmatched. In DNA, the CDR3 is TGTGCCAGCAGCTTTGGACAGGGTGACTATGGCTACACCTTC. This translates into CASSFGQGDYGYTF.

DNA of the CDR3: TGTGCCAGCAACGCCGTTGGGGGCAGAAGTGACACTGAAGCTTTCTTT. This encodes CASNAVGGRSDTEAFF. J is TRBJ1-1 and V is TRBV6-1; weak D call: TRBD1 (6 bases). In germline, CDR1 is MNHNS, CDR2 SASEGT. The CDR3 spans 16 residues. Trimming left V 7 bases short and J 3 bases short, with 21 bases between.

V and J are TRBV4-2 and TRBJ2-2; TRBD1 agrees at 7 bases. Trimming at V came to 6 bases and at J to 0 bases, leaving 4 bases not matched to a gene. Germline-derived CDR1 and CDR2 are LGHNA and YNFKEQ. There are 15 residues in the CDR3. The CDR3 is CASSRQGSNTGELFF. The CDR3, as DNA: TGTGCCAGCAGTAGACAGGGCTCGAACACCGGGGAGCTGTTTTTT.

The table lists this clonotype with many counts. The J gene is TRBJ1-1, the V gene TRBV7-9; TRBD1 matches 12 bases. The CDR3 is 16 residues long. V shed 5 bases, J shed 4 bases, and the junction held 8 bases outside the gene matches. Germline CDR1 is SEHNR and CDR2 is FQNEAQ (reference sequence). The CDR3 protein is CASSPPGQGASTEAFF. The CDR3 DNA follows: TGTGCCAGCAGCCCGCCGGGACAGGGGGCGAGCACTGAAGCTTTCTTT. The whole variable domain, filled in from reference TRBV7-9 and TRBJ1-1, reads DTGVSQNPRHKITKRGQNVTFRCDPISEHNRLYWYRQTLGQGPEFLTYFQNEAQLEKSRLLSDRFSAERPKGSFSTLEIQRTEQGDSAMYLCASSPPGQGASTEAFFGQGTRLTVV.

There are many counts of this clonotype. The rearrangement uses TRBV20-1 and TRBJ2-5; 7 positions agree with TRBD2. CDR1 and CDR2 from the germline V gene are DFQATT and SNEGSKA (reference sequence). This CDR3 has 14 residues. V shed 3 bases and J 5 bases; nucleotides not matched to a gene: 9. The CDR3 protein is CSARSGLDRETQYF. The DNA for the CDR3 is TGCAGTGCTAGGTCCGGACTAGATCGGGAGACCCAGTACTTC.

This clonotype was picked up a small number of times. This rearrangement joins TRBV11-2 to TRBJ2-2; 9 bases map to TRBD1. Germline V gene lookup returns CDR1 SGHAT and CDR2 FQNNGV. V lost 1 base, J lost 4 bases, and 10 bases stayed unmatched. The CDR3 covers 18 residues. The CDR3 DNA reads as TGTGCCAGCAGCTTAGGAGGGGGGACAGGGAGGCGCACCGGGGAGCTGTTTTTT. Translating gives CASSLGGGTGRRTGELFF.

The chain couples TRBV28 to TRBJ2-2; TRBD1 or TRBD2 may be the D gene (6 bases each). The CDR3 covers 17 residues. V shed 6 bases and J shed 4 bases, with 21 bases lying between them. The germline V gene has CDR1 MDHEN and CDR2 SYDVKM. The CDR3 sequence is CASSPAVFGGGTGELFF. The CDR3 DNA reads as TGTGCCAGCAGCCCAGCGGTGTTCGGGGGCGGCACCGGGGAGCTGTTTTTT.

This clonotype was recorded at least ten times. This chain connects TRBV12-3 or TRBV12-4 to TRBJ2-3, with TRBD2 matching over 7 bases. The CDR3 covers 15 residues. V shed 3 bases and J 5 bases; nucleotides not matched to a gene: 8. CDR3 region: CASSFNGGGLDTQYF. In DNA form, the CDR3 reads TGTGCCAGCAGTTTTAACGGCGGGGGTTTAGATACGCAGTATTTT.

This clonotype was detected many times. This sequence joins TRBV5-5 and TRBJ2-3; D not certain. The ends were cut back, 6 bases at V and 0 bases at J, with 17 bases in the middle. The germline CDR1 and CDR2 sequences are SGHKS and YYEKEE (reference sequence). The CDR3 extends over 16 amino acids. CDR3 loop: CASNPRDLSSTDTQYF. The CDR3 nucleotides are TGTGCCAGCAACCCCCGAGACCTATCGAGCACAGATACGCAGTATTTT.

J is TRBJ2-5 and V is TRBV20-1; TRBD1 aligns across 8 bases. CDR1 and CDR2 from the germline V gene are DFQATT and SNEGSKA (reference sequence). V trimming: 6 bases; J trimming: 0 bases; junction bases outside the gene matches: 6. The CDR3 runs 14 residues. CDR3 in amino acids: CSAGDRTHQETQYF. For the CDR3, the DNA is TGCAGTGCAGGGGACAGGACCCACCAAGAGACCCAGTACTTC.

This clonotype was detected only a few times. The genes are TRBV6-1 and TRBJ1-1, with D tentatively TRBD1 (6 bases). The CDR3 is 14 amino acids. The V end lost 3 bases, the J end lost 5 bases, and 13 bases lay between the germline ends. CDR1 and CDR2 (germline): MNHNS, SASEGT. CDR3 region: CASSELGAGTEAFF. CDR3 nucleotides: TGTGCCAGCAGTGAGCTGGGGGCCGGGACTGAAGCTTTCTTT.

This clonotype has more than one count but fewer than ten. The DNA of the CDR3 is TGTGCCATCACCTCGACCGAAGATACGCAGTATTTT. This translates into CAITSTEDTQYF. The chain couples TRBV10-3 to TRBJ2-3; unclear D gene. CDR1 is ENHRY and CDR2 is SYGVKD in the germline V gene. This CDR3 contains 12 residues. V was cut by 7 bases and J by 5 bases, with 10 bases left in between.

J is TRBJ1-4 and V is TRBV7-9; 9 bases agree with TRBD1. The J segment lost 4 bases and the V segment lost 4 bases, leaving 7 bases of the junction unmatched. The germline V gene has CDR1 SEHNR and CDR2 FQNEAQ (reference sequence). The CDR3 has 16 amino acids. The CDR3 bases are TGTGCCAGCAGCTACGAACCGGGACAGGGTAATGAAAAACTGTTTTTT. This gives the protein CASSYEPGQGNEKLFF.

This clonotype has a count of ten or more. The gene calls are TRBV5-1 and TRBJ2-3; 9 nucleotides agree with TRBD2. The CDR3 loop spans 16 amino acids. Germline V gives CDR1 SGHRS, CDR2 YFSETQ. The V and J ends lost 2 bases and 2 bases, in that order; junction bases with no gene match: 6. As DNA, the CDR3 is TGCGCCAGCAGCTTCCAGACTAGCGGCGTCACAGATACGCAGTATTTT. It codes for CASSFQTSGVTDTQYF.

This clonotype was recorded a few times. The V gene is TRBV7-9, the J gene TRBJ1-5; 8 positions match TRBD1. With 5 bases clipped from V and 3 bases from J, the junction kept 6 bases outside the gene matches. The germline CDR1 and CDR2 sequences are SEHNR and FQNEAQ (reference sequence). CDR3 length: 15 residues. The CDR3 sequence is CASSPGTGDNQPQHF. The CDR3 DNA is TGTGCCAGCAGCCCTGGGACAGGAGACAATCAGCCCCAGCATTTT.

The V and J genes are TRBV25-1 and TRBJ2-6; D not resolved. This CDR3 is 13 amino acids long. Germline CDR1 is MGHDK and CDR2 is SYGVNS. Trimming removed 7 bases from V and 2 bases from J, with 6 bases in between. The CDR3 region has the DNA TGTGCCAGCACGTTCACTGGGGCCAACGTCCTGACTTTC. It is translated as CASTFTGANVLTF.